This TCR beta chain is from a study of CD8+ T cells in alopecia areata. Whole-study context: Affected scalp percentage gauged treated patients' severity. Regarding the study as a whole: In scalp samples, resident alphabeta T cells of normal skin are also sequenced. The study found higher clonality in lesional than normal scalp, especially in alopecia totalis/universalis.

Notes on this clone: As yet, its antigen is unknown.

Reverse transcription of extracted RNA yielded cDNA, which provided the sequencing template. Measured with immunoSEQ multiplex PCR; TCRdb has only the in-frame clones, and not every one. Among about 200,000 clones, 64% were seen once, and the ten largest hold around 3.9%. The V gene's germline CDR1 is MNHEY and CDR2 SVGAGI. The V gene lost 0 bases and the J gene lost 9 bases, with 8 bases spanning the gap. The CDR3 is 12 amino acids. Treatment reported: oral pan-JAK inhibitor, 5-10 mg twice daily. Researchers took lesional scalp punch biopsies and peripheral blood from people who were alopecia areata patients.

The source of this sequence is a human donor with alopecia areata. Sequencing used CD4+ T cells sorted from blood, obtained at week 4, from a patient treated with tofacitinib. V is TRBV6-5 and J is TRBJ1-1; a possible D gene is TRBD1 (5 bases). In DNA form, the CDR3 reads TGTGCCAGCAGTTACTCAGCGGGACAAGCTTTCTTT. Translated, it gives CASSYSAGQAFF.